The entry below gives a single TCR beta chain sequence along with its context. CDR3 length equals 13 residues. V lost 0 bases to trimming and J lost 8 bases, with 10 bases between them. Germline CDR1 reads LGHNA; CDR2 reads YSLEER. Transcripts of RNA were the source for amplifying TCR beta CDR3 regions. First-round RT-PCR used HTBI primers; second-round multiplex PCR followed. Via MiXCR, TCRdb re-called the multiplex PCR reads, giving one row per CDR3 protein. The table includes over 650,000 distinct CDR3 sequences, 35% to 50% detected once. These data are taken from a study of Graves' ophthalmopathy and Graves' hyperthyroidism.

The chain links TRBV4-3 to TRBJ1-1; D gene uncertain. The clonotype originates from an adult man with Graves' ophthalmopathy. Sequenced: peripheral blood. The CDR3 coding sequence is TGCGCCAGCAGCCAAGATCGTTGGGGAGAAGCTTTCTTT. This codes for CASSQDRWGEAFF.